This TCR beta chain derives from a study of PD-L1 blockade in urothelial cancer. Urothelial carcinoma affected the patients, and it was locally advanced or metastatic. The germline V gene has CDR1 SGHRS and CDR2 YFSETQ. There are 15 residues in the CDR3. Trimming removed 0 bases from V and 0 bases from J, with 7 bases in between. Assay used: immunoSEQ multiplex PCR; TCRdb lists only in-frame clones, some missing. This repertoire shows about 73,000 clones, about 89% found once; its top ten account for 3% to 4%. The origin of this receptor is a man in his sixties with urothelial cancer. The chain recombines TRBV5-1 with TRBJ1-5; D uncertain. The material was PBMCs, obtained around atezolizumab (anti-PD-L1) treatment. This CDR3 reads CASSLGQSSNQPQHF. In DNA, the CDR3 is TGCGCCAGCAGCTTGGGTCAGTCTAGCAATCAGCCCCAGCATTTT.